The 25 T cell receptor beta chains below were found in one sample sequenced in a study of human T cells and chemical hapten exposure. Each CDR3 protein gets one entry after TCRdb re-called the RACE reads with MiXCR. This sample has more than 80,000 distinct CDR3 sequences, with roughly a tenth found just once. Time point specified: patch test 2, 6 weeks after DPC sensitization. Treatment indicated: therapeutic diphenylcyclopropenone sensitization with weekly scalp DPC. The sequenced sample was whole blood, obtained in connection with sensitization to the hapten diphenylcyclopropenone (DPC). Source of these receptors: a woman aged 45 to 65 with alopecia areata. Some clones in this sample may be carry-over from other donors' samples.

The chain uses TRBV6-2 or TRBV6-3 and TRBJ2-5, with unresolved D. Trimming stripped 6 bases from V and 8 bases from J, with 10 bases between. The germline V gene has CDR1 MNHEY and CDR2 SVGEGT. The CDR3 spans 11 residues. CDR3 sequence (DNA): TGTGCCAGCAGCCTAGGACCTACCCAGTACTTC. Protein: CASSLGPTQYF.

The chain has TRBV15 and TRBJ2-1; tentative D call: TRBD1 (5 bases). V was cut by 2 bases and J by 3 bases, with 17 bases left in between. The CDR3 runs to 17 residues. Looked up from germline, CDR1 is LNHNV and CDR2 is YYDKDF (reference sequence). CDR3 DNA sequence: TGTGCCACCAGCAGAAAGGGGTCATCACCAATCTACAATGAGCAGTTCTTC. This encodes CATSRKGSSPIYNEQFF.

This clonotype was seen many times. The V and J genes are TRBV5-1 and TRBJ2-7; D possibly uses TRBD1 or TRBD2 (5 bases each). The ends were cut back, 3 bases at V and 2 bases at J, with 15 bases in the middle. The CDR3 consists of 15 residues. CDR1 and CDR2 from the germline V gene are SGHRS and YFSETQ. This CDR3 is CASSSNRDQTYEQYF. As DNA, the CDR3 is TGCGCCAGCAGCTCTAACCGGGACCAAACCTACGAGCAGTACTTC.

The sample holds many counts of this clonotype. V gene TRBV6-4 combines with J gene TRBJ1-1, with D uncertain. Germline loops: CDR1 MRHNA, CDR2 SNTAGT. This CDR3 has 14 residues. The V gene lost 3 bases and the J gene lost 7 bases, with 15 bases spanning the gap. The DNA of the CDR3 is TGTGCCAGCAGTGAGACCGGAGCTTCGAGTGAAGCTTTCTTT. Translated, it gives CASSETGASSEAFF.

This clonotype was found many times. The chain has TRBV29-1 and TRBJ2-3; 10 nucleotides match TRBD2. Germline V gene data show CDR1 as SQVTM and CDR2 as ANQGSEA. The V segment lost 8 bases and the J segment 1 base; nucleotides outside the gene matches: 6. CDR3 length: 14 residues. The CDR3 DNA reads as TGCAGCTTCGGTGGACTAGCGGGCACAGATACGCAGTATTTT. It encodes CSFGGLAGTDTQYF.

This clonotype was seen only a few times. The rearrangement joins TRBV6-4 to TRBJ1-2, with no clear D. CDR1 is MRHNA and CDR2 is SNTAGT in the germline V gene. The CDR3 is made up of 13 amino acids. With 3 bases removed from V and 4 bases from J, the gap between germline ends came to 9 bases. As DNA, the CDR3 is TGTGCCAGCAGTGAGCGGGAAGCCTATGGCTACACCTTC. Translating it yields CASSEREAYGYTF.

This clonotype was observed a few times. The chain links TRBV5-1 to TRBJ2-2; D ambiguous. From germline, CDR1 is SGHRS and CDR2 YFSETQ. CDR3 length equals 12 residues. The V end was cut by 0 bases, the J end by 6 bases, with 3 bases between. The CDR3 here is CASSLAAGELFF. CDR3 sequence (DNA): TGCGCCAGCAGCTTGGCTGCCGGGGAGCTGTTTTTT. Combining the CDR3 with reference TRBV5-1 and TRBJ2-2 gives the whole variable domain KAGVTQTPRYLIKTRGQQVTLSCSPISGHRSVSWYQQTPGQGLQFLFEYFSETQRNKGNFPGRFSGRQFSNSRSEMNVSTLELGDSALYLCASSLAAGELFFGEGSRLTVL.

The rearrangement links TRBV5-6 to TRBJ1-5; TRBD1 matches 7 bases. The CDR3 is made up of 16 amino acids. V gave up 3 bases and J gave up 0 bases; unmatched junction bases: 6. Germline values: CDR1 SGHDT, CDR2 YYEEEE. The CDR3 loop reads CASSSNRGSSNQPQHF. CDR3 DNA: TGTGCCAGCAGCTCCAACAGGGGATCTAGCAATCAGCCCCAGCATTTT.

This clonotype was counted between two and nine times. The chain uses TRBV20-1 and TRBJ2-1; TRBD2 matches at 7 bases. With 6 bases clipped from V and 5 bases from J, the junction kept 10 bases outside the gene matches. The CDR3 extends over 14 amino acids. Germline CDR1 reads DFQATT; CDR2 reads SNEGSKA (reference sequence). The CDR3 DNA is TGCAGTGCCGACCCCGCCGGGACTAACAATGAGCAGTTCTTC. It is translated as CSADPAGTNNEQFF.

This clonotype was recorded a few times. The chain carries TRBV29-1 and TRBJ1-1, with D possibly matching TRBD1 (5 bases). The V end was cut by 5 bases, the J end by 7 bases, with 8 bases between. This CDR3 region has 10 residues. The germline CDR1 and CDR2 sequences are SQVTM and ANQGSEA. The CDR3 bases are TGCAGCGTTAGGGACTTTGAAGCTTTCTTT. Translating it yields CSVRDFEAFF.

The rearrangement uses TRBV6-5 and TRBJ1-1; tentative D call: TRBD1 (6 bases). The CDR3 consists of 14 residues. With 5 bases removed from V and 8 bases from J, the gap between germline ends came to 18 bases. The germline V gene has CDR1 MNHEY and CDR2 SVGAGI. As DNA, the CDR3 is TGTGCCAGCAGTACAGGGAGCGGTGCGGGGGAAGCTTTCTTT. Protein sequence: CASSTGSGAGEAFF.

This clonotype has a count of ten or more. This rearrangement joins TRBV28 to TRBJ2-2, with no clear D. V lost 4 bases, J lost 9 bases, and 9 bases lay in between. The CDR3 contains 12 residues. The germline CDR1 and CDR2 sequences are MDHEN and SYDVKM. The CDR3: CASSSLPRELFF. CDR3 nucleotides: TGTGCCAGCAGTTCTCTTCCACGGGAGCTGTTTTTT.

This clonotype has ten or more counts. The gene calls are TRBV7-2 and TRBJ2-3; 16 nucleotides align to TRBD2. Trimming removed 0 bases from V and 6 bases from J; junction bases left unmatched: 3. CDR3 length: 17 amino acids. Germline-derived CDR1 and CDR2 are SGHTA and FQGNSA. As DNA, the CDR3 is TGTGCCAGCAGCTTAGCCCTGGGACTAGCGGGAGGGGATACGCAGTATTTT. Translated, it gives CASSLALGLAGGDTQYF.

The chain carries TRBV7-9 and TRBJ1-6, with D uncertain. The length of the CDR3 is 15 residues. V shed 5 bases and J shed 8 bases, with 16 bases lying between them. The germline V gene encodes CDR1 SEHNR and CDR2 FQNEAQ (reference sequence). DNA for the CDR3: TGTGCCAGCAGCGTCCGGACCGGGCGGCATTCACCCCTCCACTTT. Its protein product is CASSVRTGRHSPLHF. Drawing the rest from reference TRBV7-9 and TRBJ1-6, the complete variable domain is DTGVSQNPRHKITKRGQNVTFRCDPISEHNRLYWYRQTLGQGPEFLTYFQNEAQLEKSRLLSDRFSAERPKGSFSTLEIQRTEQGDSAMYLCASSVRTGRHSPLHFGNGTRLTVT.

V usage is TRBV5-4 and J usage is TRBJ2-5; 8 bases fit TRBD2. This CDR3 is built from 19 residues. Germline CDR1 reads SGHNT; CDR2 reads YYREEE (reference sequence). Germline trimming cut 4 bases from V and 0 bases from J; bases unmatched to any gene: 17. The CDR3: CASSPGRSRAGVNQETQYF. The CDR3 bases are TGTGCCAGCAGCCCGGGGCGGAGCCGAGCGGGAGTAAACCAAGAGACCCAGTACTTC.

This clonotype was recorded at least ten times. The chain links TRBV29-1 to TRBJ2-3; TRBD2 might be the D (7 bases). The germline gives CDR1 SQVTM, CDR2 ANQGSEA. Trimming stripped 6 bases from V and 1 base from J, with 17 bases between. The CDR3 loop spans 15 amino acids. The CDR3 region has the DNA TGCAGCGTGAGCGGGGCGACAGGCCGCACAGATACGCAGTATTTT. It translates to CSVSGATGRTDTQYF.

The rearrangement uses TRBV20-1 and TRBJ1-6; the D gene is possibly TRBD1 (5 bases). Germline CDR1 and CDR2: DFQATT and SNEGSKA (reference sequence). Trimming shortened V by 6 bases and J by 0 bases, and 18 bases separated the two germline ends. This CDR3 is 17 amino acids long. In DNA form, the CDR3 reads TGCAGTGCCCGATCAAGGGGCGGGAGCTCCTATAATTCACCCCTCCACTTT. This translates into CSARSRGGSSYNSPLHF.

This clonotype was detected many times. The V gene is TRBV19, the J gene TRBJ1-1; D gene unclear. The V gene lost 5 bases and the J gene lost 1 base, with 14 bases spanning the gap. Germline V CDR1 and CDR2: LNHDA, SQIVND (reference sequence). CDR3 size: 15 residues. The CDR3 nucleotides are TGTGCCAGTAGTCAAGGAAGGACGGGGAACACTGAAGCTTTCTTT. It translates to CASSQGRTGNTEAFF.

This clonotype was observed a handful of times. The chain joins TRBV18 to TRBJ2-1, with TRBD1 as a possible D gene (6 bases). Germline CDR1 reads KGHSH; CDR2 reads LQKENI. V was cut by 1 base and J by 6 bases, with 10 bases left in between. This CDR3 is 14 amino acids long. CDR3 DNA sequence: TGTGCCAGCTCACCACGGGCAGGGGCCAATGAGCAGTTCTTC. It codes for CASSPRAGANEQFF.

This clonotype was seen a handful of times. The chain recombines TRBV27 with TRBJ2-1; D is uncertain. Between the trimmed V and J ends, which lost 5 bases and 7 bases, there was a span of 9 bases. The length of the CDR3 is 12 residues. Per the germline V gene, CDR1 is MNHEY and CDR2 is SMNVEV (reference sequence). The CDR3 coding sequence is TGTGCCAGCAGTCATCGGTGGAATGAGCAGTTCTTC. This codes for CASSHRWNEQFF.

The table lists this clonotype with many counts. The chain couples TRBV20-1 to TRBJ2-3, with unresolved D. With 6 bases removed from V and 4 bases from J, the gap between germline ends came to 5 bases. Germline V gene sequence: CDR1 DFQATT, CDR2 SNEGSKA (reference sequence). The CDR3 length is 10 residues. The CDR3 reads CSALSDTQYF. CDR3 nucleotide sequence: TGCAGTGCCCTATCAGATACGCAGTATTTT.

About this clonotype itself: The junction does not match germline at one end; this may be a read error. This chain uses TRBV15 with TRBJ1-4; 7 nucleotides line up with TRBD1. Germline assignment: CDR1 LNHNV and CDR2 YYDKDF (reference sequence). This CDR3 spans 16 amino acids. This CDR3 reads CVTSRDPQGDNEKLFF. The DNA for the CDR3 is TGTGTCACCAGCAGAGATCCTCAGGGGGATAATGAAAAACTGTTTTTT.

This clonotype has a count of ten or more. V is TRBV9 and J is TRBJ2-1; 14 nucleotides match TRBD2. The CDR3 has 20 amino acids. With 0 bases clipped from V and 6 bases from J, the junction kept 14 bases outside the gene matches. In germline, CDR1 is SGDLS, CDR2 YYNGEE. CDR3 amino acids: CASSVGDPGLAGAWGNEQFF. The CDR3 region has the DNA TGTGCCAGCAGCGTAGGTGATCCGGGACTAGCGGGAGCTTGGGGCAATGAGCAGTTCTTC.

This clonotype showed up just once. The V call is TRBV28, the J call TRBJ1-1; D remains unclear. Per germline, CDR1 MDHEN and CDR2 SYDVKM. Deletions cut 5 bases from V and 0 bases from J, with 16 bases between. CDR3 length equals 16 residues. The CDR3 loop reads CASSRIGGILNTEAFF. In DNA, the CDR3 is TGTGCCAGCAGTAGGATTGGTGGGATCTTGAACACTGAAGCTTTCTTT.

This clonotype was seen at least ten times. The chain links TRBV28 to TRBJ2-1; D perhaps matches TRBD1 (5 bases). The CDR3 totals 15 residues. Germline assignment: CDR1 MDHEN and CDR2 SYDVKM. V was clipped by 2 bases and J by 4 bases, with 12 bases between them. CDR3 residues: CASSLRQMGYNEQFF. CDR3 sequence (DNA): TGTGCCAGCAGTTTACGACAGATGGGGTACAATGAGCAGTTCTTC.